The rows below give T cell receptor beta chains drawn from one sample of a study of shared clonotypes between healthy human individuals. Produced via immunoSEQ multiplex PCR; TCRdb's table is partial and in-frame only. The sample lists 640,000 or so clones, 60% to 80% occurring once. The specimen sequenced was memory CD4+ T cells sorted from blood. These receptors all stem from a woman in her 30s in good health. Both conserved end residues are part of each CDR3. The D gene is left open where the match is weak. Expanded clones get a size class; other rows say once, few or many, or leave the size out.

abundance	j_gene	d_gene	v_gene	CDR3aa	CDR3nt
-	TRBJ2-3	-	TRBV19	CASSISFVVDTQYF	TGTGCCAGTAGTATTTCTTTTGTGGTGGATACGCAGTATTTT
-	TRBJ2-1	-	TRBV5-1	CASSTGDELYEQFF	TGCGCCAGCAGCACCGGGGACGAACTGTATGAGCAGTTCTTC
-	TRBJ2-2	-	TRBV9	CASSDSGNTGELFF	TGTGCCAGCAGCGACTCAGGGAACACCGGGGAGCTGTTTTTT
-	TRBJ2-7	TRBD2	TRBV15	CATSRDPSGNYEQYF	TGTGCCACCAGCAGAGACCCCAGCGGGAACTACGAGCAGTACTTC
-	TRBJ1-2	-	TRBV6-6	CASSDRDTIYGYTF	TGTGCCAGCAGCGACCGGGACACCATTTATGGCTACACCTTC
-	TRBJ1-1	-	TRBV28	CASSTTSAEAFF	TGTGCCAGCAGTACAACGTCGGCTGAAGCTTTCTTT
-	TRBJ2-5	TRBD2	TRBV11-2	CASSSGTGETQYF	TGTGCCAGCAGCAGCGGGACCGGAGAGACCCAGTACTTC
-	TRBJ2-3	-	TRBV10-2	CASSEPNTDTQYF	TGCGCCAGCAGTGAGCCTAACACAGATACGCAGTATTTT
-	TRBJ2-5	-	TRBV2	CASSDSPTQYF	TGTGCCAGCAGTGATTCTCCGACCCAGTACTTC
-	TRBJ2-5	-	TRBV7-9	CASSLAGETQYF	TGTGCCAGCAGCTTAGCGGGGGAGACCCAGTACTTC
-	TRBJ2-1	TRBD2	TRBV7-9	CASSLGTSESFEQFF	TGTGCCAGCAGCTTAGGGACTAGCGAGTCATTTGAGCAGTTCTTC
-	TRBJ2-1	-	TRBV5-1	CASQTSWSQYDEQFF	TGCGCCAGTCAGACTAGTTGGTCCCAATACGATGAGCAGTTCTTC
-	TRBJ2-7	-	TRBV30	CAWSAGHEQYF	TGTGCCTGGAGTGCCGGTCACGAGCAGTACTTC
-	TRBJ2-3	TRBD2	TRBV11-2	CASRNPGREVGDTQYF	TGTGCCAGCAGAAATCCAGGGCGGGAGGTTGGAGATACGCAGTATTTT
-	TRBJ2-1	-	TRBV13	CASRPLDAAGQFF	TGTGCCAGCAGGCCGCTGGACGCCGCGGGGCAGTTCTTC
few	TRBJ1-3	-	TRBV19	CASSDRRLGNTIYF	TGTGCCAGTAGCGACAGGAGGCTTGGAAACACCATATATTTT
-	TRBJ1-1	-	TRBV7-2	CASSLGGVPEAFF	TGTGCCAGCAGCTTAGGGGGGGTGCCTGAAGCTTTCTTT
-	TRBJ2-1	TRBD2	TRBV6-6	CASRGTSGLEQFF	TGTGCCAGCAGGGGGACTAGCGGGCTTGAGCAGTTCTTC
-	TRBJ1-2	TRBD1	TRBV6-5	CASNPGTGFSAGYTF	TGTGCCAGCAACCCCGGGACAGGGTTTTCCGCTGGCTACACCTTC
-	TRBJ1-5	-	TRBV28	CASSLGNNQPQHF	TGTGCCAGCAGTCTAGGGAACAATCAGCCCCAGCATTTT
-	TRBJ1-2	-	TRBV6-6	CASSKGRSDGYTF	TGTGCCAGCTCGAAAGGAAGGTCGGATGGCTACACCTTC
-	TRBJ2-6	TRBD2	TRBV6-1	CASNRGVPGANVLTF	TGTGCCAGCAACCGGGGGGTTCCGGGGGCCAACGTCCTGACTTTC
-	TRBJ2-7	TRBD2	TRBV6-6	CASSYLGTSGKYEQYF	TGTGCCAGCAGTTACTTGGGAACTAGCGGGAAATACGAGCAGTACTTC
-	TRBJ1-1	-	TRBV4-2	CASSPRQSGTEAFF	TGTGCCAGCAGCCCCCGGCAGAGTGGGACTGAAGCTTTCTTT
-	TRBJ1-2	-	TRBV19	CATYKRGYGYGYTF	TGTGCCACTTATAAGAGGGGTTACGGCTATGGCTACACCTTC
-	TRBJ2-2	-	TRBV30	CAWSRLNTGELFF	TGTGCCTGGAGTCGGTTGAACACCGGGGAGCTGTTTTTT
-	TRBJ1-5	-	TRBV7-2	CASSPQRDQPQHF	TGTGCCAGCAGCCCCCAGCGGGATCAGCCCCAGCATTTT
-	TRBJ2-3	-	TRBV11-3	CASSIGDGRGHTDTQYF	TGTGCCAGCAGCATAGGCGATGGCCGGGGCCATACCGATACGCAGTATTTT
-	TRBJ2-7	-	TRBV14	CASSQDLDPQQYF	TGTGCCAGCAGCCAAGATCTCGACCCCCAGCAGTACTTC
few	TRBJ2-1	TRBD2	TRBV28	CASSQTSGNYNEQFF	TGTGCCAGCAGCCAGACTAGCGGGAACTACAATGAGCAGTTCTTC
-	TRBJ2-7	TRBD1	TRBV30	CAWGRQGASYEQYF	TGTGCCTGGGGGAGACAGGGGGCTTCCTACGAGCAGTACTTC
many	TRBJ2-2	TRBD2	TRBV5-8	CASSFGGTSGFTGELFF	TGTGCCAGCAGCTTCGGGGGGACTAGCGGATTCACCGGGGAGCTGTTTTTT
-	TRBJ2-1	TRBD2	TRBV7-8	CASSLPRRLAGPYNEQFF	TGTGCCAGCAGCTTACCCCGGAGGCTAGCGGGGCCCTACAATGAGCAGTTCTTC
-	TRBJ2-3	TRBD2	TRBV5-6	CASSSPGLAGARTDTQYF	TGTGCCAGCAGCTCACCGGGACTAGCGGGAGCTCGCACAGATACGCAGTATTTT
once	TRBJ1-4	-	TRBV30	CAWRDPGQEKLFF	TGTGCCTGGAGGGATCCGGGACAAGAAAAACTGTTTTTT
-	TRBJ2-5	-	TRBV28	CASSFPGKETQYF	TGTGCCAGCAGTTTTCCAGGGAAAGAGACCCAGTACTTC
-	TRBJ2-7	TRBD2	TRBV5-4	CASSLVSGSGEQYF	TGTGCCAGCAGCTTAGTGAGCGGGAGTGGCGAGCAGTACTTC
-	TRBJ2-5	-	TRBV20-1	CSAGQGETQYF	TGCAGTGCCGGGCAGGGGGAGACCCAGTACTTC
-	TRBJ2-7	-	TRBV5-1	CASSLAGTLYEQYF	TGCGCCAGCAGCTTGGCCGGGACTCTCTACGAGCAGTACTTC
-	TRBJ1-5	-	TRBV5-1	CASSFIFQPQHF	TGCGCCAGCAGCTTCATTTTTCAGCCCCAGCATTTT
-	TRBJ1-4	-	TRBV19	CASSFSPTARNEKLFF	TGTGCCAGTAGTTTTTCTCCGACCGCCCGGAATGAAAAACTGTTTTTT
-	TRBJ1-1	TRBD1	TRBV30	CAWSRDSLNTEAFF	TGTGCCTGGAGTCGGGACAGCTTGAACACTGAAGCTTTCTTT
-	TRBJ2-3	TRBD2	TRBV5-8	CASSLGGSGDTDTQYF	TGTGCCAGCAGCCTCGGAGGTAGCGGGGATACAGATACGCAGTATTTT
-	TRBJ1-1	-	TRBV7-6	CASSLGRGGTEAFF	TGTGCCAGCAGCTTAGGTCGGGGGGGCACTGAAGCTTTCTTT
once	TRBJ2-7	TRBD1	TRBV28	CASSTHDRAGEQYF	TGTGCCAGCAGTACCCACGACAGGGCTGGCGAGCAGTACTTC
-	TRBJ1-4	TRBD1	TRBV14	CASSYRGSEKLFF	TGTGCCAGCAGCTACAGGGGTAGCGAAAAACTGTTTTTT
-	TRBJ1-1	-	TRBV19	CASSTLGVYTEAFF	TGTGCCAGTAGTACCCTGGGCGTGTACACTGAAGCTTTCTTT
many	TRBJ1-5	TRBD1	TRBV6-6	CASTLGQGGQPQHF	TGTGCCAGCACCCTTGGACAGGGAGGTCAGCCCCAGCATTTT
-	TRBJ2-7	TRBD1	TRBV11-2	CASRQQGAGYEQYF	TGTGCCAGCAGACAACAGGGGGCGGGCTACGAGCAGTACTTC
-	TRBJ2-2	TRBD1	TRBV29-1	CSADVGQFGGELFF	TGCAGCGCTGACGTGGGACAGTTCGGCGGGGAGCTGTTTTTT
once	TRBJ2-7	TRBD1	TRBV27	CASSRDRELEQYF	TGTGCCAGCAGTCGGGACAGGGAGCTCGAGCAGTACTTC
-	TRBJ1-1	-	TRBV19	CASTTRNTEAFF	TGTGCCAGTACCACCCGGAACACTGAAGCTTTCTTT
few	TRBJ2-5	-	TRBV7-2	CASSSSETQYF	TGTGCCAGCAGCTCAAGTGAGACCCAGTACTTC
few	TRBJ1-1	-	TRBV6-5	CASSHTPGTEAFF	TGTGCCAGCAGCCATACCCCGGGAACTGAAGCTTTCTTT
-	TRBJ2-2	-	TRBV4-2	CASSQEFGQIGRELFF	TGTGCCAGCAGCCAAGAATTCGGGCAGATCGGCCGGGAGCTGTTTTTT
many	TRBJ2-7	-	TRBV2	CASSDQLAAYEQYF	TGTGCCAGCAGTGACCAACTAGCAGCCTACGAGCAGTACTTC
-	TRBJ2-1	-	TRBV7-2	CASSLSDLNEQFF	TGTGCCAGCAGCTTATCGGACCTCAATGAGCAGTTCTTC
few	TRBJ1-2	-	TRBV18	CASSPGQGMVYGYTF	TGTGCCAGCTCACCGGGGCAGGGGATGGTCTATGGCTACACCTTC